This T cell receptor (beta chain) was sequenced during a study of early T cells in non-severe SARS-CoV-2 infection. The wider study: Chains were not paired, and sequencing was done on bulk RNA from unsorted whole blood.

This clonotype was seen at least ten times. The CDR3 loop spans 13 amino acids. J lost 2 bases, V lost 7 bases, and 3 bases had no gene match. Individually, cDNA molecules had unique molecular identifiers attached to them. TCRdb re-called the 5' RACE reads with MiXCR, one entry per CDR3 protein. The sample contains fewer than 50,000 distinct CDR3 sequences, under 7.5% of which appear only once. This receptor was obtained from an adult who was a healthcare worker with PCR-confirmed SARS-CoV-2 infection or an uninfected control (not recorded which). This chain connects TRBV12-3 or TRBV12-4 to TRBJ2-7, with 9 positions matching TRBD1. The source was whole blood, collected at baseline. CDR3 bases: TGTGCCAGCACCCGGGACAGGGCCTACGAGCAGTACTTC. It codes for CASTRDRAYEQYF.